Shown below are 14 T cell receptor beta chains from a single sample sequenced in a study of blood T cell repertoires in COVID-19. The method was immunoSEQ multiplex PCR; TCRdb's version includes in-frame clones alone and lacks a portion of them. This repertoire shows a few hundred thousand clones, more than 85% found once; its top ten account for roughly 18%. The source material was PBMCs or T cells enriched from blood (not recorded which). All receptors derive from a woman under 40 who had recovered from COVID-19.

The genes are TRBV5-1 and TRBJ1-5, with 10 bases that match TRBD1. CDR3 length: 16 residues. The V gene end was trimmed by 2 bases and the J gene end by 6 bases; junction bases not matched to a gene: 8. Germline CDR1 and CDR2: SGHRS and YFSETQ. This chain's CDR3 is CASSFSGTGDFQPQHF. In DNA form, the CDR3 reads TGCGCCAGCAGCTTTTCCGGGACAGGGGATTTTCAGCCCCAGCATTTT.

The sample holds a few counts of this clone. The rearrangement joins TRBV7-8 to TRBJ2-7; D remains unclear. From germline, CDR1 is SGHVS and CDR2 FQNEAQ. The CDR3 runs 14 residues. The V gene lost 2 bases and the J gene lost 3 bases, with 11 bases spanning the gap. The CDR3 loop reads CASSLTQTIYEQYF. The CDR3 DNA reads as TGTGCCAGCAGCTTAACTCAAACGATCTACGAGCAGTACTTC.

The V gene is TRBV5-1, the J gene TRBJ1-4; no clear D. CDR1 and CDR2 from the germline V gene are SGHRS and YFSETQ. This CDR3 is built from 16 residues. V lost 0 bases and J 2 bases, leaving 11 bases between the germline ends. The CDR3 loop is CASSLGSSLTNEKLFF. The CDR3, as DNA: TGCGCCAGCAGCTTGGGGAGTTCGCTCACTAATGAAAAACTGTTTTTT.

The chain couples TRBV28 to TRBJ1-3, with 9 bases matching TRBD1. Unmatched junction bases numbered 7, after V lost 6 bases and J lost 7 bases. CDR3 length: 14 amino acids. From germline, CDR1 is MDHEN and CDR2 SYDVKM. The CDR3 loop is CASREGQGGNTIYF. The DNA of the CDR3 is TGTGCCAGCAGGGAGGGACAGGGAGGGAACACCATATATTTT.

A single count supports this clone. V and J are TRBV28 and TRBJ2-7, with TRBD1 matching over 7 bases. The V gene end was trimmed by 7 bases and the J gene end by 0 bases; junction bases not matched to a gene: 6. In germline, CDR1 is MDHEN, CDR2 SYDVKM. This CDR3 has 14 residues. CDR3 coding DNA: TGTGCCAGCACGTTACAGGGGATCTCCTACGAGCAGTACTTC. It specifies CASTLQGISYEQYF. Together with reference TRBV28 and TRBJ2-7, the CDR3 gives the full variable domain: DVKVTQSSRYLVKRTGEKVFLECVQDMDHENMFWYRQDPGLGLRLIYFSYDVKMKEKGDIPEGYSVSREKKERFSLILESASTNQTSMYLCASTLQGISYEQYFGPGTRLTVT.

The chain employs TRBV20-1 and TRBJ2-5; D uncertain. Germline V gene lookup returns CDR1 DFQATT and CDR2 SNEGSKA (reference sequence). This CDR3 contains 11 residues. Trimming cost V 2 bases and J 2 bases, with 3 bases left between them. The CDR3 region has the DNA TGCAGTGCTAGACAGCAAGAGACCCAGTACTTC. Amino acids: CSARQQETQYF.

The gene calls are TRBV24-1 and TRBJ2-3; 14 bases are shared with TRBD2. The germline V gene encodes CDR1 KGHDR and CDR2 SFDVKD. V gave up 4 bases and J gave up 4 bases; unmatched junction bases: 9. This CDR3 contains 18 residues. In DNA form, the CDR3 reads TGTGCCACCAGTGAAGTAAGGACTAGCGGGAGGATAGCAGATACGCAGTATTTT. Its translation: CATSEVRTSGRIADTQYF.

The rearrangement uses TRBV14 and TRBJ2-2; a possible D gene is TRBD1 (5 bases). Germline V CDR1 and CDR2: SGHDN, FVKESK. The CDR3 contains 14 residues. Trimming removed 4 bases at V and 6 bases at J, with 12 bases between. The DNA of the CDR3 is TGTGCCAGCAGCCTCCAGGGTTCCGCCGGGGAGCTGTTTTTT. Translation gives CASSLQGSAGELFF.

The chain joins TRBV13 to TRBJ2-1, with D perhaps TRBD2 (5 bases). V shed 0 bases and J shed 0 bases, with 6 bases lying between them. Germline CDR1 is PRHDT and CDR2 is FYEKMQ (reference sequence). The CDR3 has 15 amino acids. The CDR3 bases are TGTGCCAGCAGCTTAGGGGGGAGCTCCTACAATGAGCAGTTCTTC. Encoded protein: CASSLGGSSYNEQFF.

V usage is TRBV25-1 and J usage is TRBJ2-2; possible D gene TRBD2, 6 bases. The CDR3 extends over 14 amino acids. V was pared by 4 bases and J by 4 bases, with 10 bases between. CDR1 and CDR2 (germline): MGHDK, SYGVNS. This CDR3 is CASSVEGITGELFF. DNA of the CDR3: TGTGCCAGCAGTGTGGAGGGAATCACCGGGGAGCTGTTTTTT.

The chain has TRBV18 and TRBJ2-3, with 8 positions matching TRBD2. Germline CDR1 reads KGHSH; CDR2 reads LQKENI. Unmatched junction bases numbered 6, after V lost 3 bases and J lost 4 bases. The CDR3 spans 15 residues. CDR3 bases: TGTGCCAGCTCACCCGCCGGGGGGGATTCAGATACGCAGTATTTT. This encodes CASSPAGGDSDTQYF.

This clone appeared once. The chain is built from TRBV19 and TRBJ1-3; D remains unclear. This CDR3 is built from 13 residues. The germline V and J ends were trimmed by 5 bases and 3 bases, with 8 bases remaining between them. CDR1 and CDR2 from the germline V gene are LNHDA and SQIVND (reference sequence). The CDR3 nucleotides read TGTGCCAGTAGTGGAGTAGGTGGAAACACCATATATTTT. Translation gives CASSGVGGNTIYF. The full variable domain, with the rest looked up from reference TRBV19 and TRBJ1-3, is DGGITQSPKYLFRKEGQNVTLSCEQNLNHDAMYWYRQDPGQGLRLIYYSQIVNDFQKGDIAEGYSVSREKKESFPLTVTSAQKNPTAFYLCASSGVGGNTIYFGEGSWLTVV.

The chain couples TRBV27 to TRBJ1-4; 9 bases align to TRBD1. This CDR3 has 15 amino acids. J gave up 7 bases and V 4 bases, and 7 bases lay outside the gene matches. CDR1 and CDR2 (germline): MNHEY, SMNVEV (reference sequence). CDR3 nucleotide sequence: TGTGCCAGCAGTTGGGGACAGGGAGGTGGTGAAAAACTGTTTTTT. Its protein product is CASSWGQGGGEKLFF.

The chain recombines TRBV2 with TRBJ1-1; D is undetermined. CDR1 SNHLY and CDR2 FYNNEI come from the germline V gene. The V end lost 5 bases, the J end lost 5 bases, and 15 bases lay between the germline ends. This CDR3 spans 14 amino acids. The CDR3 sequence: CASSTIGVGTEAFF. DNA of the CDR3: TGTGCCAGCAGTACCATCGGAGTTGGTACTGAAGCTTTCTTT.